This record concerns one T cell receptor beta chain sequence. V shed 10 bases and J shed 13 bases, with 26 bases lying between them. The CDR3 contains 15 residues. Germline V gene data show CDR1 as MNHEY and CDR2 as SMNVEV (reference sequence). The data stem from a study of blood T cell repertoires in COVID-19. Profiled with immunoSEQ multiplex PCR; TCRdb holds only in-frame clones, not every one. The sample comprises approximately 290,000 clones, roughly four fifths of which are singletons, and less than 20% rests with the top ten. A Seattle source enrolled patients during active infection and followed them longitudinally.

This chain links TRBV27 with TRBJ1-6, with D maybe TRBD1 (6 bases). The clonotype was recovered from a person aged 70 to 85 with COVID-19, enrolled during active disease. Sequenced: peripheral blood. CDR3 residues: CATALRGSWEGPLHF. DNA of the CDR3: TGTGCCACCGCGCTTAGGGGGTCCTGGGAGGGTCCCCTCCACTTT.